This is a list of T cell receptor beta chains from one sample in a study of blood T cells in healthy people across ages. TCRdb ran MiXCR on the 5' RACE reads and lists one entry per CDR3 protein. The table has some 1.7 million distinct CDR3 sequences, 28% seen once. The material sequenced was blood. Receptors originate from a woman under 40 in good health. CDR3s include the opening cysteine and the closing phenylalanine or tryptophan. A D gene is named only where the DNA matches it firmly. Size values are once, few and many counts, or a class for expanded clones, and some rows have none.

j_gene | v_gene | d_gene | abundance | CDR3nt | CDR3aa
TRBJ2-5 | TRBV5-5 | TRBD1 | many | TGTGCCAGCAGCCGATACCGGGACAGGGGGGAGACCCAGTACTTC | CASSRYRDRGETQYF
TRBJ2-1 | TRBV20-1 | TRBD2 | many | TGCAGTGCTGGAGACCTAGCGGGAGGCAGCAATGAGCAGTTCTTC | CSAGDLAGGSNEQFF
TRBJ1-1 | TRBV29-1 | TRBD1 | few | TGCAGCGGGACAGGGATCCGTGTACCTGAAGCTTTCTTT | CSGTGIRVPEAFF
TRBJ2-3 | TRBV6-6 | . | few | TGTGCCAGCAGTCGGAGGGGGGCTGGAGATACGCAGTATTTT | CASSRRGAGDTQYF
TRBJ2-3 | TRBV20-1 | . | many | TGCAGTGCTAGAGATTTGAAAGTGGGCACAGATACGCAGTATTTT | CSARDLKVGTDTQYF
TRBJ2-7 | TRBV7-2 | . | many | TGTGCCAGCAGCTTACTGTCCCCTTACGAGCAGTACTTC | CASSLLSPYEQYF
TRBJ2-5 | TRBV7-3 | . | . | TGTGCCAGCAGCTTAATCCATCAAGGGGGGGAGACCCAGTACTTC | CASSLIHQGGETQYF
TRBJ2-1 | TRBV7-6 | . | many | TGTGCCAGCAGCCCCGAGGTGTCGACGTACAATGAGCAGTTCTTC | CASSPEVSTYNEQFF
TRBJ2-7 | TRBV11-2 | . | few | TGTGCCAGCAGCTCGGCCAGGCCGGCCTACGAGCAGTACTTC | CASSSARPAYEQYF
TRBJ2-5 | TRBV6-2/TRBV6-3 | TRBD1 | . | TGTGCCAGCAGTTACTCGACAGGGGGGAAGGAGACCCAGTACTTC | CASSYSTGGKETQYF
TRBJ2-2 | TRBV20-1 | . | few | TGCAGTGCTACCCGGGACCCTAGGACCGGGGAGCTGTTTTTT | CSATRDPRTGELFF
TRBJ2-1 | TRBV15 | . | . | TGTGCCACCAGCAAACGGGACCGAAGGCGATACAATGAGCAGTTCTTC | CATSKRDRRRYNEQFF
TRBJ2-5 | TRBV6-5 | . | many | TGTGCCAGCAGCCGGACGAGTAAAGAGACCCAGTACTTC | CASSRTSKETQYF
TRBJ2-2 | TRBV3-1 | . | once | TGTGCCAGCAGCCCGGAAAAGGGGGTCCACGGGGAGCTGTTTTTT | CASSPEKGVHGELFF
TRBJ2-7 | TRBV12-5 | . | . | TGTGCTAGTGGTTCGGACAGTTACTCCTACGAGCAGTACTTC | CASGSDSYSYEQYF
TRBJ2-7 | TRBV20-1 | TRBD2 | many | TGCAGTGCTAGAGGCAGCGGGGGGAGATACGAGCAGTACTTC | CSARGSGGRYEQYF
TRBJ1-2 | TRBV7-2 | . | many | TGTGCCAGCAACCCCGTGGAGGCTCGATATGGCTACACCTTC | CASNPVEARYGYTF